This is a list of T cell receptor beta chains from one sample in a study of read filtering for tumor transcriptome and immune sequencing. Using its own MiXCR run on the reads, TCRdb lists one record per CDR3 protein. The sample yields roughly 130,000 distinct CDR3 sequences, over 10% seen once. Sequencing was done on a sample of a population of CD138-negative cells sorted from bone marrow. The receptor set was obtained from a donor at least 40 years old with multiple myeloma. CDR3s include the opening cysteine and the closing phenylalanine or tryptophan. The D gene is left open where the match is weak. Some rows mark clone size as missing; the rest say once, few, many or name a class of expanded clone.

size	V	D	length	J	CDR3	DNA
NA	TRBV30	NA	12	TRBJ1-3	CAWSTGENTIYF	TGTGCCTGGAGTACTGGGGAAAACACCATATATTTT
many	TRBV29-1	TRBD1	14	TRBJ1-2	CSVAEFQGERGYTF	TGCAGCGTCGCCGAGTTCCAGGGGGAACGGGGCTACACCTTC
many	TRBV5-1	NA	16	TRBJ2-6	CASSPGTDSGANVLTF	TGCGCCAGCAGCCCCGGGACGGACTCTGGGGCCAACGTCCTGACTTTC
NA	TRBV5-1	NA	13	TRBJ1-5	CASSFKGDQPQHF	TGCGCCAGCAGCTTTAAGGGGGATCAGCCCCAGCATTTT
few	TRBV9	NA	18	TRBJ1-1	CASSAKTLEDPLNTEAFF	TGTGCCAGCAGCGCCAAGACTCTCGAGGACCCGTTGAACACTGAAGCTTTCTTT
NA	TRBV3-1	NA	15	TRBJ2-1	CASSQPGGTYNEQFF	TGTGCCAGCAGCCAACCTGGCGGTACCTACAATGAGCAGTTCTTC
many	TRBV4-1	TRBD1	16	TRBJ1-1	CASSPDREPTNTEAFF	TGCGCCAGCAGCCCCGACAGGGAACCGACGAACACTGAAGCTTTCTTT
many	TRBV20-1	NA	12	TRBJ2-5	CSARVGGETQYF	TGCAGTGCTAGAGTGGGGGGTGAGACCCAGTACTTC
many	TRBV5-1	TRBD2	15	TRBJ2-5	CASRLAGEVWETQYF	TGCGCCAGCCGACTAGCGGGAGAAGTGTGGGAGACCCAGTACTTC
few	TRBV7-9	NA	14	TRBJ1-1	CASFTGGGFTEAFF	TGTGCCAGCTTCACGGGGGGTGGTTTCACTGAAGCTTTCTTT
many	TRBV6-2/TRBV6-3	NA	14	TRBJ1-5	CATQAGGRNQPQHF	TGTGCCACCCAAGCGGGAGGAAGGAATCAGCCCCAGCATTTC
few	TRBV7-9	NA	13	TRBJ1-1	CASSLITNTEAFF	TGTGCCAGCAGCTTAATAACAAACACTGAAGCTTTCTTT
many	TRBV7-9	NA	13	TRBJ2-7	CASKGRESYEQYF	TGTGCCTCCAAAGGACGGGAGAGCTACGAGCAGTACTTC
few	TRBV5-5	TRBD2	14	TRBJ2-5	CASSFSSGQETQYF	TGTGCCAGCAGCTTCTCTAGCGGACAAGAGACCCAGTACTTC
many	TRBV19	TRBD2	15	TRBJ2-1	CASSVPGLAANEQFF	TGTGCCAGTAGTGTACCGGGACTAGCTGCCAATGAGCAGTTCTTC
many	TRBV12-3/TRBV12-4	NA	13	TRBJ2-2	CASSRPSTGELFF	TGTGCCAGCAGTCGACCGAGCACCGGGGAGCTGTTTTTT
many	TRBV29-1	NA	14	TRBJ1-2	CSVDLGRANYGYTF	TGCAGCGTTGACTTAGGGAGGGCTAACTATGGCTACACCTTC
many	TRBV5-1	NA	13	TRBJ2-1	CASSLEVGDEQFF	TGCGCCAGCAGCTTGGAAGTAGGCGATGAGCAGTTCTTC
many	TRBV5-1	NA	13	TRBJ2-7	CASSYDTLYEQYF	TGCGCCAGCAGTTACGACACTCTATACGAGCAGTACTTC
NA	TRBV11-2	NA	14	TRBJ1-1	CASSHTSRLAEAFF	TGTGCCAGCAGCCATACTAGTAGGCTGGCTGAAGCTTTCTTT
many	TRBV12-3/TRBV12-4	NA	14	TRBJ1-5	CASSFGTRNQPQHF	TGTGCCAGCAGTTTCGGCACCCGCAATCAGCCCCAGCATTTT
many	TRBV7-9	TRBD1	15	TRBJ2-1	CASSPDRASYNEQFF	TGTGCCAGCAGCCCGGACAGGGCTTCCTACAATGAGCAGTTCTTC
NA	TRBV5-5	TRBD1	15	TRBJ1-3	CASSWTGAQGNTIYF	TGTGCCAGCAGCTGGACAGGGGCGCAAGGAAACACCATATATTTT
many	TRBV10-3	TRBD2	14	TRBJ2-3	CATQLAGNTDTQYF	TGTGCCACACAACTAGCGGGGAACACAGATACGCAGTATTTT
many	TRBV19	NA	15	TRBJ1-1	CASSLATTGNEEAFF	TGTGCCAGTAGTCTGGCCACCACAGGCAACGAAGAAGCTTTCTTT
many	TRBV10-3	TRBD1	14	TRBJ2-1	CAIQTGGNYNEQFF	TGTGCCATCCAGACAGGGGGGAACTACAATGAGCAGTTCTTC
NA	TRBV24-1	NA	13	TRBJ2-1	CATSDRHYNEQFF	TGTGCCACCAGTGACCGGCACTACAATGAGCAGTTCTTC
many	TRBV5-6	NA	13	TRBJ2-7	CASSLQGIYEQYF	TGTGCCAGCAGCTTGCAGGGAATCTACGAGCAGTACTTC
many	TRBV10-3	NA	15	TRBJ2-7	CAISGSRAASYEQYF	TGTGCCATCAGTGGAAGCAGGGCCGCATCCTACGAGCAGTACTTC
NA	TRBV13	NA	13	TRBJ1-1	CASSLTGNNEAFF	TGTGCCAGCAGCCTCACGGGGAACAATGAAGCTTTCTTT
many	TRBV4-1	TRBD1	17	TRBJ2-1	CASSQAVTGTAADEQFF	TGTGCCAGCAGCCAAGCAGTAACCGGGACAGCAGCGGATGAGCAGTTCTTC